This TCR beta chain was sequenced during a study of human T cells and chemical hapten exposure. Study-wide results and limits: Because all patients had alopecia, their immune responses might differ from healthy ones.

Unique molecular identifiers were attached to individual cDNA molecules during library preparation. In TCRdb, the RACE reads were re-called with MiXCR into one record per CDR3 protein. The table includes tens of thousands of distinct CDR3 sequences, about 9.3% detected once. Trimming took 4 bases from V and 5 from J; bases not matched to a gene: 7. CDR3 length: 16 amino acids. About this clonotype: Its target is unknown.

This sample's time point: patch test 1, 2 weeks after DPC sensitization. Indicated treatment: therapeutic diphenylcyclopropenone sensitization with weekly scalp DPC. The chain combines TRBV12-3 or TRBV12-4 with TRBJ2-1; 11 bases agree with TRBD1. This TCR was recovered from a woman aged 50 to 60 with alopecia areata. Some clones in this sample may be carry-over from other donors' samples. This specimen was whole blood, taken in connection with sensitization to the hapten diphenylcyclopropenone (DPC). This CDR3 reads CASSWAGTGGNNEQFF. The CDR3 DNA follows: TGTGCCAGCAGTTGGGCCGGGACAGGGGGGAACAATGAGCAGTTCTTC.